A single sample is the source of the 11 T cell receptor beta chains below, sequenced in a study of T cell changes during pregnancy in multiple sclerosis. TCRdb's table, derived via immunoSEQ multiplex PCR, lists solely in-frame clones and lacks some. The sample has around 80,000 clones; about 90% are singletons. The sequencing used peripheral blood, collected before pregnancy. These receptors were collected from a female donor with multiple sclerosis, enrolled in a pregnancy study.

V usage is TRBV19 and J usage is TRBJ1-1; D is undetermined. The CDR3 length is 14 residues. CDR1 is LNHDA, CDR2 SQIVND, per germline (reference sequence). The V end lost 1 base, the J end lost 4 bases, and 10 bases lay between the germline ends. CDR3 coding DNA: TGTGCCAGTAGTATAGGTTACTTTGGCACTGAAGCTTTCTTT. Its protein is CASSIGYFGTEAFF.

CDR3 sequence reads: CASSLSSGMNTDTQYF. CDR3 in DNA: TGTGCCAGCAGCTTGTCGAGCGGAATGAACACAGATACGCAGTATTTT. V and J are TRBV5-8 and TRBJ2-3; TRBD2 is a possible D gene (5 bases). The germline CDR1 and CDR2 sequences are SGHTS and YDEGEE. V lost 1 base and J lost 2, with 14 bases in between. The CDR3 is 16 residues long.

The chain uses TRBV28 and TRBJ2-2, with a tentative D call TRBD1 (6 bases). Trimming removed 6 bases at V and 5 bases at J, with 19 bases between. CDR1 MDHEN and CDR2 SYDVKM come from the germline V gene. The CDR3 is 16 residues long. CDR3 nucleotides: TGTGCCAGCAGCTTTTCTCTACAGGGTGTGACCGGGGAGCTGTTTTTT. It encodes CASSFSLQGVTGELFF.

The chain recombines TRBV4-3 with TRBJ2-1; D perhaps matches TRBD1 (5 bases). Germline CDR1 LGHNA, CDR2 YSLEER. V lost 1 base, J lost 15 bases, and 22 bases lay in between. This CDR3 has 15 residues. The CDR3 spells CASSQGWQRQGGLFF. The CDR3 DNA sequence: TGCGCCAGCAGCCAAGGGTGGCAAAGGCAGGGCGGCCTGTTCTTC.

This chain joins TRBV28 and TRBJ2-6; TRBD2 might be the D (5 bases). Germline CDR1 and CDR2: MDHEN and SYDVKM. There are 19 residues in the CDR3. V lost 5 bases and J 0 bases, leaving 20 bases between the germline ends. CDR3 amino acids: CASSPRAGLFHSGANVLTF. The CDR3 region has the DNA TGTGCCAGCAGTCCGAGAGCCGGACTCTTCCACTCTGGGGCCAACGTCCTGACTTTC.

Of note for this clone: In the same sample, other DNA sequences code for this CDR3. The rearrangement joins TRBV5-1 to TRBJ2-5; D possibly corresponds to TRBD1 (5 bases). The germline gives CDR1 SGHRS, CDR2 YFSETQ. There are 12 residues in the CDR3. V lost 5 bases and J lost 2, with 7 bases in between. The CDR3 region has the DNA TGCGCCAGCAGAGACAGTCAAGAGACCCAGTACTTC. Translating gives CASRDSQETQYF. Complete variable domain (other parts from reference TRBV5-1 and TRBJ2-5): KAGVTQTPRYLIKTRGQQVTLSCSPISGHRSVSWYQQTPGQGLQFLFEYFSETQRNKGNFPGRFSGRQFSNSRSEMNVSTLELGDSALYLCASRDSQETQYFGPGTRLLVL.

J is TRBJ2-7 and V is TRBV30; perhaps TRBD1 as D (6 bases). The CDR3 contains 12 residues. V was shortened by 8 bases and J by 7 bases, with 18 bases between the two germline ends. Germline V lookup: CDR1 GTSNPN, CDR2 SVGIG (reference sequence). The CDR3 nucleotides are TGTGCCGGGCAACAGGGTGTGTATGAGCAGTACTTC. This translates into CAGQQGVYEQYF.

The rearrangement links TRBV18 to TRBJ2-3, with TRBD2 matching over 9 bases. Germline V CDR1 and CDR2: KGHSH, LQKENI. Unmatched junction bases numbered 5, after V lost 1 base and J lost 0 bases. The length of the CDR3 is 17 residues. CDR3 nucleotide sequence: TGTGCCAGCTCACCACTCGGACTAGCGTCTAGCACAGATACGCAGTATTTT. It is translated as CASSPLGLASSTDTQYF.

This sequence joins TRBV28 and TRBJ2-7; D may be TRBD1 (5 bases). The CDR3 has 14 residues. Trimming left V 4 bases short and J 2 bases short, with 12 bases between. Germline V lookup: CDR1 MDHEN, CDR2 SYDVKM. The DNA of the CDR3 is TGTGCCAGCAGTTCCCCCGACAGACCCTACGAGCAGTACTTC. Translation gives CASSSPDRPYEQYF. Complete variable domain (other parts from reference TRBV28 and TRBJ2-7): DVKVTQSSRYLVKRTGEKVFLECVQDMDHENMFWYRQDPGLGLRLIYFSYDVKMKEKGDIPEGYSVSREKKERFSLILESASTNQTSMYLCASSSPDRPYEQYFGPGTRLTVT.

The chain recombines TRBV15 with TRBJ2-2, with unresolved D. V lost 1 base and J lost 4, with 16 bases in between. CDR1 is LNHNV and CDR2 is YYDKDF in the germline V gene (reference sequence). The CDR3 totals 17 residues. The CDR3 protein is CATSRGVADWVTGELFF. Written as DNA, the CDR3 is TGTGCCACCAGCAGAGGGGTGGCCGACTGGGTCACCGGGGAGCTGTTTTTT.

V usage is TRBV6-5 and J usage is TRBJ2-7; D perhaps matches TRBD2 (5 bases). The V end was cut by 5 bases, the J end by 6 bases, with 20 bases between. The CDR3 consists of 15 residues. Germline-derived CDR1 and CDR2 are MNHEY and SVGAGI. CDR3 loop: CASSGTGSLGSEQYF. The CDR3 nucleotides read TGTGCCAGCAGTGGTACGGGCTCACTAGGAAGCGAGCAGTACTTC.